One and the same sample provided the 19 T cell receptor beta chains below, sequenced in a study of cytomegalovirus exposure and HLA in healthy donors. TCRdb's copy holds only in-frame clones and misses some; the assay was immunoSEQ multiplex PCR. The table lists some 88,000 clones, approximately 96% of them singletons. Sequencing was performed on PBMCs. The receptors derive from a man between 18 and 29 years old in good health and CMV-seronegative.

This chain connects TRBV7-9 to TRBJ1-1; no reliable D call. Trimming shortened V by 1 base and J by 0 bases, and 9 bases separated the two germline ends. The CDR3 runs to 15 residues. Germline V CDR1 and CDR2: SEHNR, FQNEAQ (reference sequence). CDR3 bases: TGTGCCAGCAGCTTAGAGGGAGGGATGAACACTGAAGCTTTCTTT. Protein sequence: CASSLEGGMNTEAFF.

The CDR3 is CASSQLPVGEQYF. CDR3 in DNA: TGTGCCAGCAGCCAACTCCCGGTTGGCGAGCAGTACTTC. The chain links TRBV4-2 to TRBJ2-7; D remains unclear. Trimming left V 2 bases short and J 6 bases short, with 11 bases between. Germline V gene data show CDR1 as LGHNA and CDR2 as YNFKEQ. The CDR3 is 13 residues long.

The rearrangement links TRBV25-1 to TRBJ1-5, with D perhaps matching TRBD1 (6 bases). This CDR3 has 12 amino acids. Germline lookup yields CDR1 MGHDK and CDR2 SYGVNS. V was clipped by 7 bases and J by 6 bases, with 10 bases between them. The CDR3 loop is CASTTGTQPQHF. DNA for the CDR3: TGTGCCAGCACTACAGGGACTCAGCCCCAGCATTTT.

CDR3 coding DNA: TGTGCCAGCAGTCGATCGGGGGGTCCTAACTATGGCTACACCTTC. Protein product: CASSRSGGPNYGYTF. This chain uses TRBV25-1 with TRBJ1-2; weak D call: TRBD1 (5 bases). V lost 5 bases to trimming and J lost 0 bases, with 13 bases between them. The CDR3 runs 15 residues. The V gene's germline CDR1 is MGHDK and CDR2 SYGVNS.

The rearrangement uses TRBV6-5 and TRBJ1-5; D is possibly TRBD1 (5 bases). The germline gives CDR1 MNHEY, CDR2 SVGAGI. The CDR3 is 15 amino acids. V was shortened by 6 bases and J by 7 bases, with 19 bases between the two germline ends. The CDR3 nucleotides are TGTGCCAGCAGGATGGATGACAGCCCACAGCAGCCCCAGCATTTT. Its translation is CASRMDDSPQQPQHF.

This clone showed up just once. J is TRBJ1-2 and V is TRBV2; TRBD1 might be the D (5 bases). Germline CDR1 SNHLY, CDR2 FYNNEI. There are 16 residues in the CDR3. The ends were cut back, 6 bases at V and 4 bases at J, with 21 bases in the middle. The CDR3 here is CASSREIGSGGYGYTF. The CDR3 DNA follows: TGTGCCAGCAGCCGGGAGATAGGGAGCGGGGGCTATGGCTACACCTTC. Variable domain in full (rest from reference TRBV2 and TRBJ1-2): EPEVTQTPSHQVTQMGQEVILRCVPISNHLYFYWYRQILGQKVEFLVSFYNNEISEKSEIFDDQFSVERPDGSNFTLKIRSTKLEDSAMYFCASSREIGSGGYGYTFGSGTRLTVV.

The CDR3 DNA reads as TGCGCCAGCAGCCAAGATGGCGGGGCTGTGAGTTACTATGGCTACACCTTC. As protein: CASSQDGGAVSYYGYTF. This chain joins TRBV4-3 and TRBJ1-2; tentative D call: TRBD1 (5 bases). Germline CDR1 reads LGHNA; CDR2 reads YSLEER. This CDR3 has 17 amino acids. Trimming left V 0 bases short and J 3 bases short, with 17 bases between.

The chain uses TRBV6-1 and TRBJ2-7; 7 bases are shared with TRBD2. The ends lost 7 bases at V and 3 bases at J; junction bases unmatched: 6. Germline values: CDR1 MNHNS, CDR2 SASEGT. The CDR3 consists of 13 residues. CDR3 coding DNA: TGTGCCAGCATGCTAGCGGAGAACTACGAGCAGTACTTC. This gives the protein CASMLAENYEQYF.

CDR3 amino acids: CASRHRTGLYGYTF. The CDR3 coding sequence is TGTGCCAGTAGACACAGGACAGGGTTATATGGCTACACCTTC. V usage is TRBV19 and J usage is TRBJ1-2; 8 bases map to TRBD1. The germline gives CDR1 LNHDA, CDR2 SQIVND (reference sequence). This CDR3 is 14 amino acids long. Trimming took 6 bases from V and 5 from J; bases not matched to a gene: 8.

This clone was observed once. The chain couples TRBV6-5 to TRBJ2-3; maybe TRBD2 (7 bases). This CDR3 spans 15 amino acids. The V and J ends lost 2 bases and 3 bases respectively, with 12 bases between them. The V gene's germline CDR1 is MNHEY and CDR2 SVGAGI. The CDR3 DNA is TGTGCCAGCAGTTACCGCGGGGGCATGACAGATACGCAGTATTTT. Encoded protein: CASSYRGGMTDTQYF.

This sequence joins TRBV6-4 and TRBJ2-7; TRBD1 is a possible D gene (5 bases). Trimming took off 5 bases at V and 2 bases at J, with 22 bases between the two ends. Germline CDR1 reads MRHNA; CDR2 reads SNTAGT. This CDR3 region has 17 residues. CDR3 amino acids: CASSQESQQGITYEQYV. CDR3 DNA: TGTGCCAGCAGTCAAGAAAGCCAGCAGGGAATCACCTACGAGCAGTACGTC.

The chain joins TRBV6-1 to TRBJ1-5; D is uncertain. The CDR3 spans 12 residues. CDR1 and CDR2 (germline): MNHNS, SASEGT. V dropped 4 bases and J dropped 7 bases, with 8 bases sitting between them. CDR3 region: CASSVGGQPQHF. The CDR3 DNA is TGTGCCAGCAGTGTAGGAGGGCAGCCCCAGCATTTT.

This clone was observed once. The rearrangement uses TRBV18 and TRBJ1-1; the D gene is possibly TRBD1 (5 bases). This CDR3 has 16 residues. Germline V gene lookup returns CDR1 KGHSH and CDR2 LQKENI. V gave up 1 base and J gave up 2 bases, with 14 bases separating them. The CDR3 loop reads CASSPQGIGKNTEAFF. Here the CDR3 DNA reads TGTGCCAGCTCACCACAGGGGATAGGTAAAAACACTGAAGCTTTCTTT.

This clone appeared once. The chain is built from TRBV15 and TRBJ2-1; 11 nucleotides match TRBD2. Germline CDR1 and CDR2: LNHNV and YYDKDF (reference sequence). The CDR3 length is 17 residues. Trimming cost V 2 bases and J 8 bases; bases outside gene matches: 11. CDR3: CATSRSSGTSGIYEQFF. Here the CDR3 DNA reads TGTGCCACCAGCAGAAGTTCCGGGACTAGCGGAATTTATGAGCAGTTCTTC. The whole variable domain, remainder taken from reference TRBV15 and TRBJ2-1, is DAMVIQNPRYQVTQFGKPVTLSCSQTLNHNVMYWYQQKSSQAPKLLFHYYDKDFNNEADTPDNFQSRRPNTSFCFLDIRSPGLGDTAMYLCATSRSSGTSGIYEQFFGPGTRLTVL.

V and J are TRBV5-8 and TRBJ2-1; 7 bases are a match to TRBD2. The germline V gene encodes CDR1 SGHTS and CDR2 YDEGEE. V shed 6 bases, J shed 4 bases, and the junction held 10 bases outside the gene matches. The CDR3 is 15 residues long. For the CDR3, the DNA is TGTGCCAGCACCCTGGGGGGGGAGGAGTACAATGAGCAGTTCTTC. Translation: CASTLGGEEYNEQFF.

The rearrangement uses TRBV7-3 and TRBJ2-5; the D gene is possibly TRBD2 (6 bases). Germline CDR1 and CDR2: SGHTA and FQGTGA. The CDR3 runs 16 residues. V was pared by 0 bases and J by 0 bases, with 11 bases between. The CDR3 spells CASSLTGRRNQETQYF. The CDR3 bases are TGTGCCAGCAGCTTAACTGGGAGGAGGAACCAAGAGACCCAGTACTTC.

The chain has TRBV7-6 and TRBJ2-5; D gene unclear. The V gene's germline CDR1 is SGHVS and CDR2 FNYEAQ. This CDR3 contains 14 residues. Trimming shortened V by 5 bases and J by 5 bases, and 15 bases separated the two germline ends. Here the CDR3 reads CASSPVLNWETQYF. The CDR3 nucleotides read TGTGCCAGCAGCCCGGTGCTAAATTGGGAGACCCAGTACTTC.

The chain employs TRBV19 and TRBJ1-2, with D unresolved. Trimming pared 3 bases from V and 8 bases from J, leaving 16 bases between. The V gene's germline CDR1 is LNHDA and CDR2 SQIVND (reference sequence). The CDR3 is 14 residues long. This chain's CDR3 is CASSIPPLHVGYTF. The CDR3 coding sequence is TGTGCCAGTAGTATCCCCCCCTTACACGTGGGCTACACCTTC.

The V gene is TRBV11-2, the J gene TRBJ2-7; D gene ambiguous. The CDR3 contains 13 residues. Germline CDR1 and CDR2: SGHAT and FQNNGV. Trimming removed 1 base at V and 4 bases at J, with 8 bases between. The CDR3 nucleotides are TGTGCCAGCAGCTTAGGTTACAGATACGAGCAGTACGTC. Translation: CASSLGYRYEQYV.